This record concerns one T cell receptor beta chain sequence. Production of TCR beta cDNA used around 0.45 ug total RNA together with a constant-region primer. Slightly modified ARM-PCR with three nested multiplex PCR rounds yielded TCR beta libraries. TCRdb called the multiplex PCR reads again in MiXCR, with one record for every CDR3 protein. Of roughly 78,000 distinct CDR3 sequences in the sample, 70% to 75% were seen once. These data originate in a study of tumor-infiltrating lymphocytes in primary liver carcinoma. Study context: Donors had hepatocellular carcinoma or combined HCC and intrahepatic cholangiocarcinoma.

Investigators took RNA and DNA out together from about 21-30 mg of unsorted bulk tissue. The patients presented with primary liver carcinoma, which was managed through surgical resection. Chronic HBV infection, untreated so far, was present in the patients. Whichever tumor sample was examined, it had over 90% viable tumor cells. The sequence was collected from an older woman with primary liver carcinoma and hepatitis B virus infection. Source material: liver tumor tissue from sampling region 4. Subset meaning: tumor region T4, right-lateral pole.

CDR3 DNA: TGTGTCAGTAGCGAAGGTGTGTGGGATACGCAGTATTTT. Translating gives CVSSEGVWDTQYF. This rearrangement joins TRBV6-1 to TRBJ2-3; possibly TRBD2 for D (5 bases). Per the germline V gene, CDR1 is MNHNS and CDR2 is SASEGT. This CDR3 is 13 amino acids long.